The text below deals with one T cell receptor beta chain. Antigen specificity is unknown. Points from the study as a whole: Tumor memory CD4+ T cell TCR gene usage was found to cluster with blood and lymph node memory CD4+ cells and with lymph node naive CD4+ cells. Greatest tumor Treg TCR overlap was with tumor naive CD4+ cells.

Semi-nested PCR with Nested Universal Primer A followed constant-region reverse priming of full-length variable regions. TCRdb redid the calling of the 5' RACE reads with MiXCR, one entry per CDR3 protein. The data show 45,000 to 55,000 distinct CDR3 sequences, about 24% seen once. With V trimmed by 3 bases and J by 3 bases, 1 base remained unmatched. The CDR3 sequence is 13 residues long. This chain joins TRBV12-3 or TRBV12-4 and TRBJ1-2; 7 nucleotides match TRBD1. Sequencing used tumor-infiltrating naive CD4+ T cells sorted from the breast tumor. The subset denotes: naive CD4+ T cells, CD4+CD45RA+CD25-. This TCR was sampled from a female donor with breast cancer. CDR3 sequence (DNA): TGTGCCAGCAGTTTGGGGACAGACTATGGCTACACCTTC. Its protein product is CASSLGTDYGYTF.